The 25 T cell receptor beta chains in this list originate from one sample, sequenced in a study of T cell responses to AZD1222 COVID-19 vaccine. The data were produced by immunoSEQ multiplex PCR, yet TCRdb's version contains in-frame clones alone and is incomplete. The sample consists of about 120,000 clones, 92% of them appearing once. Sequencing was performed on peripheral blood, taken on day 0 of AZD1222 vaccination. All receptors come from an adult in good health.

This clone was recorded only once. This rearrangement joins TRBV10-3 to TRBJ2-7; either TRBD1 or TRBD2 may supply D (5 bases each). Deletions cut 10 bases from V and 0 bases from J, with 16 bases between. The CDR3 contains 14 residues. Germline assignment: CDR1 ENHRY and CDR2 SYGVKD. The CDR3 protein is CATHTPGSSYEQYF. The CDR3 nucleotides are TGTGCCACACATACTCCAGGGAGCTCCTACGAGCAGTACTTC.

This clone showed up just a few times. The rearrangement links TRBV7-9 to TRBJ1-6; D unclear. V lost 1 base to trimming and J lost 7 bases, with 17 bases between them. The CDR3 is 17 amino acids. Germline CDR1 is SEHNR and CDR2 is FQNEAQ (reference sequence). CDR3 coding DNA: TGTGCCAGCAGCTTAGTGGCTTCGGTACTAGGGAATTCACCCCTCCACTTT. The encoded protein is CASSLVASVLGNSPLHF. Variable domain in full (rest from reference TRBV7-9 and TRBJ1-6): DTGVSQNPRHKITKRGQNVTFRCDPISEHNRLYWYRQTLGQGPEFLTYFQNEAQLEKSRLLSDRFSAERPKGSFSTLEIQRTEQGDSAMYLCASSLVASVLGNSPLHFGNGTRLTVT.

This chain links TRBV6-2 or TRBV6-3 with TRBJ1-2; no firm D call. V was shortened by 2 bases and J by 8 bases, with 12 bases between the two germline ends. The CDR3 is 13 amino acids. CDR1 is MNHEY, CDR2 SVGEGT, per germline. The CDR3 bases are TGTGCCAGCAGTTACCGCGGGGAAACCGGCTACACCTTC. Translation: CASSYRGETGYTF.

The CDR3 loop is CASSLGPASTNYGYTF. DNA of the CDR3: TGCGCCAGCAGCCTGGGTCCGGCCTCGACGAACTATGGCTACACCTTC. The chain links TRBV5-1 to TRBJ1-2, with D uncertain. The CDR3 consists of 16 residues. Trimming removed 4 bases at V and 2 bases at J, with 18 bases between. Germline V CDR1 and CDR2: SGHRS, YFSETQ.

The J gene is TRBJ1-1, the V gene TRBV18; D gene ambiguous. The CDR3 covers 14 residues. Germline V gene lookup returns CDR1 KGHSH and CDR2 LQKENI. Trimming shortened V by 8 bases and J by 3 bases, and 16 bases separated the two germline ends. The CDR3 nucleotides are TGTGCCAGCAGCACCAGGTACACAGACACTGAAGCTTTCTTT. Its protein is CASSTRYTDTEAFF.

The chain recombines TRBV19 with TRBJ2-1; TRBD2 agrees at 8 bases. CDR1 is LNHDA and CDR2 is SQIVND in the germline V gene (reference sequence). After removal of 7 bases from V and 3 bases from J, the junction contained 11 bases not matched to a gene. CDR3 length equals 16 residues. The CDR3 region is CASKPREGLGYNEQFF. The CDR3, as DNA: TGTGCCAGTAAACCCCGGGAGGGATTGGGCTACAATGAGCAGTTCTTC.

The J gene is TRBJ2-1, the V gene TRBV30; 7 bases match TRBD2. The V gene's germline CDR1 is GTSNPN and CDR2 SVGIG (reference sequence). The CDR3 sequence is 12 residues long. Trimming cost V 5 bases and J 16 bases; bases outside gene matches: 14. In DNA, the CDR3 is TGTGCCTGGGGGAGGGGCGGACTTGATAGATTCTTC. It translates to CAWGRGGLDRFF.

The gene calls are TRBV19 and TRBJ1-4; 12 bases line up with TRBD1. V gave up 5 bases and J gave up 7 bases; unmatched junction bases: 5. CDR1 LNHDA and CDR2 SQIVND come from the germline V gene (reference sequence). CDR3 size: 15 residues. This CDR3 is CASSLRDRGPEKLFF. Written as DNA, the CDR3 is TGTGCCAGTAGTCTCCGGGACAGGGGGCCTGAAAAACTGTTTTTT.

This clone has only one observation. The V and J genes are TRBV7-9 and TRBJ1-3; D ambiguous. Trimming shortened V by 1 base and J by 0 bases, and 10 bases separated the two germline ends. Germline V lookup: CDR1 SEHNR, CDR2 FQNEAQ (reference sequence). The CDR3 length is 16 residues. CDR3 region: CASSLDGVNSGNTIYF. The CDR3 bases are TGTGCCAGCAGCTTAGACGGGGTTAACTCTGGAAACACCATATATTTT.

The chain is built from TRBV10-3 and TRBJ2-2; 7 nucleotides align to TRBD2. Germline V gene data show CDR1 as ENHRY and CDR2 as SYGVKD. The CDR3 spans 16 residues. Unmatched junction bases numbered 7, after V lost 2 bases and J lost 4 bases. The CDR3 region is CAISEGRTRGTGELFF. In DNA, the CDR3 is TGTGCCATCAGTGAGGGACGGACTAGGGGCACCGGGGAGCTGTTTTTT.

The rearrangement links TRBV4-2 to TRBJ2-1, with D possibly matching TRBD2 (6 bases). Trimming shortened V by 1 base and J by 6 bases, and 25 bases separated the two germline ends. The CDR3 is made up of 19 amino acids. Germline assignment: CDR1 LGHNA and CDR2 YNFKEQ. CDR3 sequence reads: CASSQAPGVTSLKTNEQFF. In nucleotides, the CDR3 is TGTGCCAGCAGCCAAGCCCCGGGAGTGACCAGCCTAAAGACCAATGAGCAGTTCTTC.

This chain links TRBV11-1 with TRBJ2-2; the D is unclear. The CDR3 loop spans 13 amino acids. Trimming shortened V by 5 bases and J by 6 bases, and 10 bases separated the two germline ends. CDR1 is SGHAT, CDR2 FQDESV, per germline (reference sequence). The CDR3 here is CASSPGPSGELFF. The CDR3 DNA follows: TGTGCCAGCAGCCCAGGACCGTCCGGGGAGCTGTTTTTT.

A single count supports this clone. The chain links TRBV3-1 (or the pseudogene TRBV3-2) to TRBJ1-1; 9 bases line up with TRBD1. Looked up from germline, CDR1 is LGHDT and CDR2 is YNNKEL (reference sequence). Unmatched junction bases numbered 0, after V lost 1 base and J lost 3 bases. CDR3 length equals 14 residues. The CDR3 spells CASSQGQGDTEAFF. In nucleotides, the CDR3 is TGTGCCAGCAGCCAAGGACAGGGGGACACTGAAGCTTTCTTT.

J is TRBJ2-5 and V is TRBV6-5; D unclear. CDR1 and CDR2 (germline): MNHEY, SVGAGI. The ends were cut back, 0 bases at V and 7 bases at J, with 12 bases in the middle. The CDR3 has 14 amino acids. In nucleotides, the CDR3 is TGTGCCAGCAGTTACTCGGCGAGTTGGTGGACCCAGTACTTC. This sequence encodes CASSYSASWWTQYF.

Only a few counts were recorded for this clone. The chain has TRBV11-3 and TRBJ1-3; D remains unclear. The CDR3 runs 14 residues. Trimming took off 1 base at V and 4 bases at J, with 8 bases between the two ends. Germline V gene lookup returns CDR1 SGHNT and CDR2 YENEEA. The chain's CDR3 is CASSLGHAGNTIYF. In DNA, the CDR3 is TGTGCCAGCAGCTTAGGTCACGCAGGAAACACCATATATTTT.

V and J are TRBV6-2 or TRBV6-3 and TRBJ2-7, with 9 positions matching TRBD2. Losses at the gene ends were 5 bases for V and 0 bases for J; bases not matched to a gene: 2. Germline V CDR1 and CDR2: MNHEY, SVGEGT. CDR3 size: 14 residues. The CDR3 loop reads CASSGLASSYEQYV. In DNA form, the CDR3 reads TGTGCCAGCAGTGGACTAGCGAGCTCCTACGAGCAGTACGTC.

The V call is TRBV7-2, the J call TRBJ2-3, with 8 bases lining up with TRBD2. Germline CDR1 is SGHTA and CDR2 is FQGNSA. Trimming removed 6 bases from V and 4 bases from J; junction bases left unmatched: 0. CDR3 length: 12 amino acids. The CDR3 DNA follows: TGTGCCAGCAGACTAGCGGCAGATACGCAGTATTTT. Its translation is CASRLAADTQYF.

The chain is built from TRBV15 and TRBJ2-7; 14 nucleotides match TRBD2. CDR1 LNHNV and CDR2 YYDKDF come from the germline V gene (reference sequence). This CDR3 region has 16 residues. Trimming at V came to 9 bases and at J to 7 bases, leaving 14 bases not matched to a gene. In DNA, the CDR3 is TGTGCCACTAGCCCCGGGACTAGCGGGGGCCTCTGGGAGCAGTACTTC. This gives the protein CATSPGTSGGLWEQYF. The whole variable domain, filled in from reference TRBV15 and TRBJ2-7, reads DAMVIQNPRYQVTQFGKPVTLSCSQTLNHNVMYWYQQKSSQAPKLLFHYYDKDFNNEADTPDNFQSRRPNTSFCFLDIRSPGLGDTAMYLCATSPGTSGGLWEQYFGPGTRLTVT.

The CDR3 region is CASSSGLAGSTDTQYF. CDR3 sequence (DNA): TGCGCCAGCAGCTCGGGACTAGCGGGAAGCACAGATACGCAGTATTTT. V usage is TRBV5-1 and J usage is TRBJ2-3, with 13 bases fitting TRBD2. Germline loops: CDR1 SGHRS, CDR2 YFSETQ. This CDR3 contains 16 residues. With 3 bases clipped from V and 0 bases from J, the junction kept 1 base outside the gene matches.

V and J are TRBV18 and TRBJ1-1; 7 bases align to TRBD1. Germline CDR1 KGHSH, CDR2 LQKENI. V lost 4 bases and J lost 5; bases outside the gene matches: 10. CDR3 length: 15 amino acids. The CDR3 reads CASSLFREGATEAFF. The CDR3 region has the DNA TGTGCCAGCTCACTCTTCAGGGAGGGGGCGACTGAAGCTTTCTTT.

J is TRBJ1-1 and V is TRBV4-1; D gene unclear. The germline CDR1 and CDR2 sequences are MGHRA and YSYEKL. Trimming shortened V by 0 bases and J by 5 bases, and 4 bases separated the two germline ends. The CDR3 consists of 12 residues. The CDR3 bases are TGCGCCAGCAGCCAAGATAGAACTGAAGCTTTCTTT. Its translation is CASSQDRTEAFF.

The chain is built from TRBV11-2 and TRBJ1-6; TRBD1 matches 8 bases. Germline assignment: CDR1 SGHAT and CDR2 FQNNGV. Trimming cost V 5 bases and J 7 bases; bases outside gene matches: 10. This CDR3 contains 16 residues. The CDR3 region is CASSQRPTGANSPLHF. The CDR3 DNA follows: TGTGCCAGCAGCCAACGCCCGACAGGGGCAAATTCACCCCTCCACTTT.

The V gene is TRBV5-1, the J gene TRBJ1-3; no clear D. Trimming took 7 bases from V and 0 from J, leaving 11 bases between them. The CDR3 consists of 14 residues. Germline CDR1 reads SGHRS; CDR2 reads YFSETQ. The CDR3 DNA sequence: TGCGCCAGCCCGCAGGCAACCTCTGGAAACACCATATATTTT. Protein sequence: CASPQATSGNTIYF.

The rearrangement uses TRBV7-8 and TRBJ2-1, with TRBD1 matching 8 bases. V was clipped by 5 bases and J by 2 bases; unmatched bases: 5. Germline lookup yields CDR1 SGHVS and CDR2 FQNEAQ. The CDR3 sequence is 15 residues long. CDR3 in DNA: TGTGCCAGCAGCCAAGGACAGGGACCCTACAATGAGCAGTTCTTC. Encoded protein: CASSQGQGPYNEQFF.

The chain couples TRBV19 to TRBJ1-1; D is perhaps TRBD1 (5 bases). The germline V gene has CDR1 LNHDA and CDR2 SQIVND (reference sequence). Trimming shortened V by 1 base and J by 6 bases, and 9 bases separated the two germline ends. The CDR3 is 13 amino acids. The CDR3 protein is CASSIVGTSEAFF. The CDR3 DNA sequence: TGTGCCAGTAGTATAGTCGGGACCTCTGAAGCTTTCTTT.